The sequence of this T cell receptor (beta chain) was determined in a study of blood T cell repertoires in COVID-19. Per the original methods: Reference gene primer amplification in the assay estimated nucleated cell counts. Measured with immunoSEQ multiplex PCR; TCRdb has only the in-frame clones, and not every one. The D gene and trimming were derived from the DNA, and the V and J assignments and clone size from that table. The sample gives some 330,000 clones, around 83% of which show up once; approximately 5.4% is in the top ten. Individuals drawn from under 30 US areas were about 18 to 95 years old. Germline CDR1 LGHNA, CDR2 YSLEER. The V gene lost 0 bases and the J gene lost 4 bases, with 15 bases spanning the gap. This CDR3 comprises 17 residues.

This clonotype was sampled from a woman aged 45-60 years who had recovered from COVID-19. Sequencing was performed on PBMCs or T cells enriched from blood (not recorded which). V gene TRBV4-3 combines with J gene TRBJ1-4, with D perhaps matching TRBD1 (5 bases). The CDR3 nucleotides read TGCGCCAGCAGCCAAGAGTGGGGTGGGCAGGGTAATGAAAAACTGTTTTTT. Encoded protein: CASSQEWGGQGNEKLFF.